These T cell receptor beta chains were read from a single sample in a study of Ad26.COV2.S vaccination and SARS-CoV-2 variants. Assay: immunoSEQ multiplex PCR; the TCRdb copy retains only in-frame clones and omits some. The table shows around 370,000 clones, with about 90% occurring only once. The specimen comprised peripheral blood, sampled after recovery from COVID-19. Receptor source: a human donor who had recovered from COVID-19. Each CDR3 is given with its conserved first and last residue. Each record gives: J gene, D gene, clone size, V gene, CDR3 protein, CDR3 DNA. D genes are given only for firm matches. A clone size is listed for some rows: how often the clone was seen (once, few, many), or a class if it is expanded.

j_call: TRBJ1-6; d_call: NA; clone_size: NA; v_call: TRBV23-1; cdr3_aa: CASSQSTVPNLALHF; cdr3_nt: TGCGCCAGCAGTCAATCGACAGTACCTAATTTGGCCCTCCACTTT
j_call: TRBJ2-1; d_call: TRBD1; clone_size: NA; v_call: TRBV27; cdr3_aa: CASSLGSGQGHEQFF; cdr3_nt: TGTGCCAGCAGTTTGGGTTCGGGACAGGGCCATGAGCAGTTCTTC
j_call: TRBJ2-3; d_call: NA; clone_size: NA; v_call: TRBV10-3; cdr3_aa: CAISEEKGTDTQYF; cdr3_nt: TGTGCCATCAGTGAGGAAAAGGGCACAGATACGCAGTATTTT
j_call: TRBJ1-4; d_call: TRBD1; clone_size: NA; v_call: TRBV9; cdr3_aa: CASSVDRGRANEKLFF; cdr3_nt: TGTGCCAGCAGCGTCGACAGGGGAAGGGCTAATGAAAAACTGTTTTTT
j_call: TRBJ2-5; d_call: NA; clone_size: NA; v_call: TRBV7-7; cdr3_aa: CASSLNRGGRETQYF; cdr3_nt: TGTGCCAGCAGCTTAAACAGGGGAGGTAGGGAGACCCAGTACTTC
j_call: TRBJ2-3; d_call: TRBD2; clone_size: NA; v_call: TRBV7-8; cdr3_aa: CASSRGDLNTQYF; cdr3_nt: TGTGCCAGCAGCCGGGGGGACCTCAATACGCAGTATTTT
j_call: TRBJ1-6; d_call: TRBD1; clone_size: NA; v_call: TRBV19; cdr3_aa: CASSIGQGVSPLHF; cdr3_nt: TGTGCCAGTAGTATAGGACAGGGGGTCTCACCCCTCCACTTT
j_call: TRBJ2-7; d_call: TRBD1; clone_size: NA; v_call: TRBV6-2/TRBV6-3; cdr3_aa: CASSRIRTGTYEQYF; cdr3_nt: TGTGCCAGCAGTCGCATCCGGACAGGCACCTACGAGCAGTACTTC
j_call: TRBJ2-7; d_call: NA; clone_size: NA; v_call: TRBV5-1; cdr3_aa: CASSLRLQGGSYEQYF; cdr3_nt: TGCGCCAGCAGCTTGCGATTACAGGGAGGGTCCTACGAGCAGTACTTC
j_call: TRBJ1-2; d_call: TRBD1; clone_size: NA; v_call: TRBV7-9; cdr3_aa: CASSPDLWAGGHYGYTF; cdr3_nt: TGTGCCAGCAGCCCCGACCTTTGGGCAGGGGGACACTATGGCTACACCTTC
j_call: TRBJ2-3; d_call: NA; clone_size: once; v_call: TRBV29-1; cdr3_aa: CSVAEGGLADTQYF; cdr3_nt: TGCAGCGTTGCGGAAGGCGGGTTGGCAGATACGCAGTATTTT
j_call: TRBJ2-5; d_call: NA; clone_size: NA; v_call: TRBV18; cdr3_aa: CASSPFGTETQYF; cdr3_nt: TGTGCCAGCTCACCGTTCGGGACAGAGACCCAGTACTTC
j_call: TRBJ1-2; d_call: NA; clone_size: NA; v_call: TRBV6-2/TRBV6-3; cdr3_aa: CASSYLRGGPGGYTF; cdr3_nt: TGTGCCAGCAGTTACCTTCGAGGCGGACCAGGTGGCTACACCTTC
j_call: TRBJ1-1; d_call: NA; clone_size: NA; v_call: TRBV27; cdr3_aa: CASRDSTEAFF; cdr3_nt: TGTGCCAGCAGGGATAGCACTGAAGCTTTCTTT
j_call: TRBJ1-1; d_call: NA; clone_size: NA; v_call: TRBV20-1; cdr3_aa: CSASPNRGYTEAFF; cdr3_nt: TGCAGTGCTAGTCCAAATCGGGGGTACACTGAAGCTTTCTTT
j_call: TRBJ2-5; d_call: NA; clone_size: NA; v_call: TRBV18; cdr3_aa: CASSNQYGETQYF; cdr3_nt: TGTGCCAGCTCAAACCAATACGGAGAGACCCAGTACTTC
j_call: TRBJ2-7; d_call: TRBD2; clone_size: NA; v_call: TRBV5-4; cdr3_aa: CASRRAGGGYEQYF; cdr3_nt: TGTGCCAGCAGGCGAGCGGGCGGGGGTTACGAGCAGTACTTC
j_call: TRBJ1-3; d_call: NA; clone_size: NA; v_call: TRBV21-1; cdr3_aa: CASRKKGQWISGNTIYF; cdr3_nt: TGTGCCAGCAGAAAAAAAGGGCAGTGGATCTCTGGAAACACCATATATTTT
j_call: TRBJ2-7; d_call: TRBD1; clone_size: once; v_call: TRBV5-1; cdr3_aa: CASSMRQGDYEQYF; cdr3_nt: TGCGCCAGCAGCATGCGACAGGGGGATTACGAGCAGTACTTC
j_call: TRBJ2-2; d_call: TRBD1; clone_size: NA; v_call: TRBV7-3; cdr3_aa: CASTSRDRGPEANTGELFF; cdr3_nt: TGTGCCAGCACCTCACGAGACAGGGGACCTGAAGCGAACACCGGGGAGCTGTTTTTT
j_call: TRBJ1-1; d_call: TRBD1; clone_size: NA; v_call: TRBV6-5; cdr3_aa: CASSSGQMNTEAFF; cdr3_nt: TGTGCCAGCAGTTCGGGACAGATGAACACTGAAGCTTTCTTT
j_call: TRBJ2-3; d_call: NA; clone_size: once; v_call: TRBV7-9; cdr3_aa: CASSPRTVSTDTQYF; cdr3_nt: TGTGCCAGCAGCCCACGGACAGTGAGCACAGATACGCAGTATTTT
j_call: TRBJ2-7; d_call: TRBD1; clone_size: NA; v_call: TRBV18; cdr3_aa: CASSPPVGQGGYEQYF; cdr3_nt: TGTGCCAGCTCACCACCTGTGGGACAGGGAGGCTACGAGCAGTACTTC
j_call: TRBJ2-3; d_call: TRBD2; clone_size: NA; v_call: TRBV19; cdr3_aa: CASSTKRGADTQYF; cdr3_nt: TGTGCCAGTAGTACAAAGCGGGGGGCAGATACGCAGTATTTT
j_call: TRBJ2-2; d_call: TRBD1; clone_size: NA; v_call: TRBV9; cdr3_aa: CASSVVQGALNTGELFF; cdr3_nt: TGTGCCAGCAGCGTAGTACAGGGGGCATTAAACACCGGGGAGCTGTTTTTT
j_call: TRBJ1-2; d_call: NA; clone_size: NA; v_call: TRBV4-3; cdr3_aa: CASSLGVEGYGYTF; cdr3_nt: TGCGCCAGCAGCCTGGGGGTCGAGGGCTATGGCTACACCTTC
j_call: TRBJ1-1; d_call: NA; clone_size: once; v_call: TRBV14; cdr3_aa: CASSQGGGSEAFF; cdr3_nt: TGTGCCAGCAGCCAAGGTGGGGGATCTGAAGCTTTCTTT
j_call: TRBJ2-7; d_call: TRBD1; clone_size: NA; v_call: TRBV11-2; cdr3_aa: CASSQDRAAEQYF; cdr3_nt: TGTGCCAGCAGCCAGGACAGGGCGGCCGAGCAGTACTTC
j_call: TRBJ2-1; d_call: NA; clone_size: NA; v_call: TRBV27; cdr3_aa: CASSFSEGSSYNEQFF; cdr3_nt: TGTGCCAGCAGTTTTAGTGAGGGGAGCTCCTACAATGAGCAGTTCTTC
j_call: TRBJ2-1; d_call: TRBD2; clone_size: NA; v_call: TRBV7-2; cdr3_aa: CASSTPGGAYEQFF; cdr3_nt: TGTGCCAGCAGCACCCCGGGAGGGGCGTATGAGCAGTTCTTC
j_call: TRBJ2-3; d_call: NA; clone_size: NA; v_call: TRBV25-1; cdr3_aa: CASGRAATDTQYF; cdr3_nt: TGTGCCAGCGGTCGGGCAGCCACAGATACGCAGTATTTT
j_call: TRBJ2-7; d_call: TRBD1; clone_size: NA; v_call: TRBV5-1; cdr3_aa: CASSYDRVSYEQYF; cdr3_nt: TGCGCCAGCAGCTACGACAGGGTCTCGTACGAGCAGTACTTC
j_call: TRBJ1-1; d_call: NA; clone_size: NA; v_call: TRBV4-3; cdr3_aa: CASSQDRQGVNTEAFF; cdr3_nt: TGCGCCAGCAGCCAAGATCGGCAGGGAGTGAACACTGAAGCTTTCTTT
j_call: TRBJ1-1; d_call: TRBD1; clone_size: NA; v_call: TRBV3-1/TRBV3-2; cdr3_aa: CASSQESLGQGFGRTEAFF; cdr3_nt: TGTGCCAGCAGCCAAGAAAGTCTGGGACAGGGTTTCGGGCGCACTGAAGCTTTCTTT
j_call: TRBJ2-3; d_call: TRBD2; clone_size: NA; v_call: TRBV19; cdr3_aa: CASSPPTPGGAHTQYF; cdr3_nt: TGTGCCAGTAGTCCCCCCACTCCCGGGGGGGCTCATACGCAGTATTTT
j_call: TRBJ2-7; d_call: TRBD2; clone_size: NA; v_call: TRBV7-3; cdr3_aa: CASSQGTSGGIIEQYF; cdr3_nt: TGTGCCAGCAGCCAAGGGACTAGCGGGGGGATCATCGAGCAGTACTTC
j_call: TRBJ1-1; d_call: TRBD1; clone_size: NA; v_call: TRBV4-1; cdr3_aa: CASSPTDREKAFF; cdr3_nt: TGCGCCAGCAGCCCTACCGACAGGGAAAAAGCTTTCTTT
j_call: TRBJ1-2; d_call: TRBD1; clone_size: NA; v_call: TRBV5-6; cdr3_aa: CASSGQGTYYGYTF; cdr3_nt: TGTGCCAGCAGCGGACAGGGGACGTACTATGGCTACACCTTC
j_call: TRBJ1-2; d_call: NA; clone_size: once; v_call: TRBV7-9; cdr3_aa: CASSLAGSNYGYTF; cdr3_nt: TGTGCCAGCAGCTTAGCTGGCAGCAACTATGGCTACACCTTC
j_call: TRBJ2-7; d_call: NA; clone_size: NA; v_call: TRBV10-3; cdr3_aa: CAISESIFFEGNAYEQYF; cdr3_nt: TGTGCCATCAGTGAGTCAATCTTTTTCGAGGGCAACGCCTACGAGCAGTACTTC
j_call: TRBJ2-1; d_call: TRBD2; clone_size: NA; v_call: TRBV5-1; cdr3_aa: CASSTEPSGGVLYNEQFF; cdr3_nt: TGCGCCAGCAGCACCGAACCTAGCGGGGGGGTCTTATACAATGAGCAGTTCTTC
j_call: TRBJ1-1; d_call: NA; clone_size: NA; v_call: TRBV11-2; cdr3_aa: CASSAIRGSTEAFF; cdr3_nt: TGTGCCAGCAGCGCAATCAGGGGAAGCACTGAAGCTTTCTTT
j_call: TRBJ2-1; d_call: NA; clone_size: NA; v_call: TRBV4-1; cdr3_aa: CASSQLGASYNEQFF; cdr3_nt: TGCGCCAGCAGCCAACTTGGGGCGTCCTACAATGAGCAGTTCTTC
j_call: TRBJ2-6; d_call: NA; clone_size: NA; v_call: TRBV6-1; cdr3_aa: CASSETVPGSGANVLTF; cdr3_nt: TGTGCCAGCAGTGAAACGGTTCCGGGGTCTGGGGCCAACGTCCTGACTTTC
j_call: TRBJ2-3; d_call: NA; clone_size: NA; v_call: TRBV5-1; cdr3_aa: CASSLARGGLDTQYF; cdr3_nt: TGCGCCAGCAGCTTGGCCAGGGGGGGATTGGATACGCAGTATTTT
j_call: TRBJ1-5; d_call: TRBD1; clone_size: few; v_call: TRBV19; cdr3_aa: CASKVQGNSNQPQHF; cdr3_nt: TGTGCCAGTAAAGTACAGGGGAATAGCAATCAGCCCCAGCATTTT
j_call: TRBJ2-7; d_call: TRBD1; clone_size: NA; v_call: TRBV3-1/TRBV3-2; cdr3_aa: CASSVFRGTGLSYEQYF; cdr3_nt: TGTGCCAGCAGCGTATTCCGGGGGACAGGTCTCTCCTACGAGCAGTACTTC
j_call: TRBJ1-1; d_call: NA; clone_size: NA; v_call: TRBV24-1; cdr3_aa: CATSDLQGEAFF; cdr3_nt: TGTGCCACCAGTGATTTGCAGGGTGAAGCTTTCTTT